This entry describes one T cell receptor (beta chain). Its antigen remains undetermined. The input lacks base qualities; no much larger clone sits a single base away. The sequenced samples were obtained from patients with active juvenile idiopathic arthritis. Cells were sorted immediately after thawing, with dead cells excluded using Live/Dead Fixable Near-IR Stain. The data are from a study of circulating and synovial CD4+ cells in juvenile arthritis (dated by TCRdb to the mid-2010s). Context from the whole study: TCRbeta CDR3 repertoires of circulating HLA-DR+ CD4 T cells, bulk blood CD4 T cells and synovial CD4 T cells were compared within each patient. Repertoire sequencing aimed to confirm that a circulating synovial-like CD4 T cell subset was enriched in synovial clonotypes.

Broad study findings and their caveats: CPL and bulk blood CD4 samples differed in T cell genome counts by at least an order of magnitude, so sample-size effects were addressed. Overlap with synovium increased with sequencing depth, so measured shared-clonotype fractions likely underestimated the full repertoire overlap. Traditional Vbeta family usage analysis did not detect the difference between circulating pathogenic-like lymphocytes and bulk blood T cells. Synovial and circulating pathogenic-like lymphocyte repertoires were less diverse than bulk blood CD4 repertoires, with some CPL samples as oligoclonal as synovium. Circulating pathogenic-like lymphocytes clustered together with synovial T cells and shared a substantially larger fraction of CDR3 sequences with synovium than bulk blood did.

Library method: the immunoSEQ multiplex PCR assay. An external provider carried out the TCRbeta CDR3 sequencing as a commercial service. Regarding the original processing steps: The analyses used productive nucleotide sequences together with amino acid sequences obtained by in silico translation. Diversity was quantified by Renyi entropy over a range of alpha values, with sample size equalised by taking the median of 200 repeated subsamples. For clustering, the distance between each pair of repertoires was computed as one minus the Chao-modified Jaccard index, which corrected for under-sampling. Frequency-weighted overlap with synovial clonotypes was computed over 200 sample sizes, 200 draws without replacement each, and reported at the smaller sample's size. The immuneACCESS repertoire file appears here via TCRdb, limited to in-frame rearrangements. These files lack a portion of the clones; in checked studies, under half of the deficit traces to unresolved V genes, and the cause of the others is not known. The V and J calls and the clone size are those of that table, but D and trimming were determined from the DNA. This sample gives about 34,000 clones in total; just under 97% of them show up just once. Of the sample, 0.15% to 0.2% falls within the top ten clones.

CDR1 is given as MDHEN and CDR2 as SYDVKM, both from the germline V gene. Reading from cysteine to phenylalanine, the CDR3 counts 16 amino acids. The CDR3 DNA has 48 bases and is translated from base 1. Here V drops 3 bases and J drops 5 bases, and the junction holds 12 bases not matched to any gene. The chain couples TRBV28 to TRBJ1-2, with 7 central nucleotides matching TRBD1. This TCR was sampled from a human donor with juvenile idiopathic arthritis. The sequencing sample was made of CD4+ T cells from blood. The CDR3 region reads CASSLGIRGRMYGYTF. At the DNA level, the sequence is TGTGCCAGCAGTTTGGGTATTAGGGGGCGTATGTATGGCTACACCTTC.